This T cell receptor beta chain is drawn from a study of T cell changes during pregnancy in multiple sclerosis. Germline lookup yields CDR1 SGDLS and CDR2 YYNGEE. The CDR3 runs 14 residues. The V end was cut by 0 bases, the J end by 1 base, with 4 bases between. Measured with immunoSEQ multiplex PCR; TCRdb has only the in-frame clones, and not every one. Of fewer than 85,000 clones listed, 92% are singletons. The receptor was isolated from a female donor with multiple sclerosis, enrolled in a pregnancy study. Sequenced here: peripheral blood, sampled in the second trimester of pregnancy. The rearrangement joins TRBV9 to TRBJ1-4, with D unclear. The CDR3 is CASSVGGTNEKLFF. The CDR3 bases are TGTGCCAGCAGCGTAGGAGGAACTAATGAAAAACTGTTTTTT.